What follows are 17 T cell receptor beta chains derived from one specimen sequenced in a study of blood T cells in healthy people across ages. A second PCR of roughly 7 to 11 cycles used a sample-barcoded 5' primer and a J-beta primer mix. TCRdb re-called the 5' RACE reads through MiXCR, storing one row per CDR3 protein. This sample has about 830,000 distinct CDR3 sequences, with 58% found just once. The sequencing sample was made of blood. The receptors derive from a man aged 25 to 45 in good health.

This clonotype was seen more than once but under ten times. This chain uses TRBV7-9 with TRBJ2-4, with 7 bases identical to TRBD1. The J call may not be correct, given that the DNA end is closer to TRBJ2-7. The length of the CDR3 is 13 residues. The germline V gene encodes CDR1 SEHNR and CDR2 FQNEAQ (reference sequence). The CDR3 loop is CASSSRQGNEQYF. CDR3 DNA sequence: TGTGCCAGCAGCTCTCGACAGGGTAACGAGCAGTACTTC.

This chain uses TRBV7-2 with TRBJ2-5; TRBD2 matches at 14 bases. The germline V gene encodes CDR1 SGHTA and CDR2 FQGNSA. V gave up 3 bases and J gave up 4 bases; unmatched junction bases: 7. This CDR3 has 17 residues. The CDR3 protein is CASSFWTSGGMGETQYF. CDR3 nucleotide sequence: TGTGCCAGCAGCTTTTGGACTAGCGGGGGGATGGGAGAGACCCAGTACTTC.

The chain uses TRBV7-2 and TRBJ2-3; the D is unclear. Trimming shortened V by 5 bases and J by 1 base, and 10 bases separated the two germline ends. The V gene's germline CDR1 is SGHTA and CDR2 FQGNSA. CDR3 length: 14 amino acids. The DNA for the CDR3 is TGTGCCAGCAGCCGTAGAGTAGGCACAGATACGCAGTATTTT. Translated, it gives CASSRRVGTDTQYF.

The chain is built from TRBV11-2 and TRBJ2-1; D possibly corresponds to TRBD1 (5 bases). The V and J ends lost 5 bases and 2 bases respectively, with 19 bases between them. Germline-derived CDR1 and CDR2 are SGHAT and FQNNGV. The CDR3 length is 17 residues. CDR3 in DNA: TGTGCCAGCAGCGCCCCGCTAGGGGTCCGTCCCTACAATGAGCAGTTCTTC. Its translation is CASSAPLGVRPYNEQFF.

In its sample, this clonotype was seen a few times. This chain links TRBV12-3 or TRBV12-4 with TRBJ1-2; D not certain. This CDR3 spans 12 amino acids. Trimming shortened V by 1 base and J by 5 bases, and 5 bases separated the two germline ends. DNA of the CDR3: TGTGCCAGCAGTTTAGATATTTATGGCTACACCTTC. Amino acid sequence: CASSLDIYGYTF.

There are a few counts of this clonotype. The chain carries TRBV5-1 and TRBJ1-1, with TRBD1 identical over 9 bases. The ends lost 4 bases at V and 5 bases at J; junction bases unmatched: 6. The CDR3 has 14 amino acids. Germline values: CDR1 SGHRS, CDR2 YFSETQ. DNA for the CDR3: TGCGCCAGCAGCGCGACAGGGGGAGAGACTGAAGCTTTCTTT. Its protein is CASSATGGETEAFF.

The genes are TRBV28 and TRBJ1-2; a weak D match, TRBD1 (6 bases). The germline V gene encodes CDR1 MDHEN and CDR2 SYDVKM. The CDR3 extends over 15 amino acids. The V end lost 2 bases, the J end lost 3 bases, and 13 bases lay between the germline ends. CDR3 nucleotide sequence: TGTGCCAGCAGTTTAGGAGGACAGCCAGACTATGGCTACACCTTC. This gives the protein CASSLGGQPDYGYTF.

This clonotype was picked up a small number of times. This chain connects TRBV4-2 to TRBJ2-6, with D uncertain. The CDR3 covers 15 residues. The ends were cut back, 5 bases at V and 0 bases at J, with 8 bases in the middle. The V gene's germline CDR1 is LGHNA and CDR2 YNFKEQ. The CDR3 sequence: CASSFEDSGANVLTF. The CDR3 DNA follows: TGTGCCAGCAGCTTTGAGGACTCTGGGGCCAACGTCCTGACTTTC.

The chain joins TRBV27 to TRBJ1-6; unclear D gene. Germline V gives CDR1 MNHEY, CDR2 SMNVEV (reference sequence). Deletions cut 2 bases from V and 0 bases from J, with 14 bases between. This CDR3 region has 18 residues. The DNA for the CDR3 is TGTGCCAGCAGTTTACCGAACCGCCTTAGCTCCTATAATTCACCCCTCCACTTT. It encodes CASSLPNRLSSYNSPLHF.

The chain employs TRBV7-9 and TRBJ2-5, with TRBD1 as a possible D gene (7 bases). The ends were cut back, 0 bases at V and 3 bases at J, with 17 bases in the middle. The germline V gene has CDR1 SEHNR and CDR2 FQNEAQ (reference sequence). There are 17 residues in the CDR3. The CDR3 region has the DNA TGTGCCAGCAGCTTAGCGAGAGGGGGGACAGAGGAAGAGACCCAGTACTTC. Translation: CASSLARGGTEEETQYF.

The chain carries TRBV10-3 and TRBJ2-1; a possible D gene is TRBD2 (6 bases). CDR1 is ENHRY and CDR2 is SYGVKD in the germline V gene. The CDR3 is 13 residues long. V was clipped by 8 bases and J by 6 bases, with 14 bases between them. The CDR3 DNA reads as TGTGCCATCGAACGGGGGACTGGCAATGAGCAGTTCTTC. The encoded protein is CAIERGTGNEQFF.

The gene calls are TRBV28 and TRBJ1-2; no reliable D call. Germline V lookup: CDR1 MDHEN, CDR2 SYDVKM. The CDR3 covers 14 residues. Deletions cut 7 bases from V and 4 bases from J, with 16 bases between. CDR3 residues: CASTSLGGGYGYTF. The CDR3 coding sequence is TGTGCCAGCACCTCACTGGGTGGCGGCTATGGCTACACCTTC.

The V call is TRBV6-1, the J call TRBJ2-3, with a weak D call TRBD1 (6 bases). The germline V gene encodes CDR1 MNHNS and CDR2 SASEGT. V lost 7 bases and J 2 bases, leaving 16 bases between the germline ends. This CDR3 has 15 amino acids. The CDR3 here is CASTLEGDNTDTQYF. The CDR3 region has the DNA TGTGCCAGCACCCTAGAGGGGGACAACACAGATACGCAGTATTTT.

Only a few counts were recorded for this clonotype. CDR3 sequence reads: CASSQEYRANEQFF. DNA for the CDR3: TGCGCCAGCAGCCAAGAATACAGGGCAAATGAGCAGTTCTTC. The chain recombines TRBV4-3 with TRBJ2-1, with D perhaps matching TRBD1 (6 bases). Germline CDR1 reads LGHNA; CDR2 reads YSLEER. Trimming stripped 0 bases from V and 7 bases from J, with 10 bases between. This CDR3 is 14 amino acids long.

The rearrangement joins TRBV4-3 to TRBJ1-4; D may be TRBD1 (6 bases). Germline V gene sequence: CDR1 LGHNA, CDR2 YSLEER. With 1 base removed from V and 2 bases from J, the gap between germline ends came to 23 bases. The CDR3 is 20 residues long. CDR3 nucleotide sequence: TGCGCCAGCAGCCAAGGATACAGGGAGGGAAAACGGGGGACTAATGAAAAACTGTTTTTT. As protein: CASSQGYREGKRGTNEKLFF.

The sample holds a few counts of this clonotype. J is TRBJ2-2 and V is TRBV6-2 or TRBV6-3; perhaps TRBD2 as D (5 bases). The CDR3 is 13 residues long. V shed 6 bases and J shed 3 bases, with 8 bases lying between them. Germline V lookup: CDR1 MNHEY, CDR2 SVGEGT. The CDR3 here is CASRREYTGELFF. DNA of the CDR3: TGTGCCAGCAGAAGGGAGTACACCGGGGAGCTGTTTTTT.

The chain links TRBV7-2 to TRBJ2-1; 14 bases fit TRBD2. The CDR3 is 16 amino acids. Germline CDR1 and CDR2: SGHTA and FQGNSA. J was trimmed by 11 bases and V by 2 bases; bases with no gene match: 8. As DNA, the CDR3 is TGTGCCAGCAGCTTACCGACCGGACTAGCGGGGGGCAAGCAGTTCTTC. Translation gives CASSLPTGLAGGKQFF.